This T cell receptor (beta chain) was identified during a study of shared clonotypes between healthy human individuals. TCRdb's copy holds only in-frame clones and misses some; the assay was immunoSEQ multiplex PCR. Counted here are 760,000 or so clones, about 96% occurring once; the ten biggest clones make up roughly 0.23%. As defined, naive CD8 cells were CD45RO-negative and positively selected for CCR7, with terminally differentiated effector memory CD45RA+ cells excluded. This sequence was found in a man aged 25 to 40 in good health. The material sequenced was naive CD8+ T cells sorted from blood.

The CDR3 is CASSDFQGETQYF. CDR3 bases: TGCGCCAGCAGCGACTTTCAGGGAGAGACCCAGTACTTC. The rearrangement uses TRBV4-3 and TRBJ2-5, with D maybe TRBD1 (5 bases). Looked up from germline, CDR1 is LGHNA and CDR2 is YSLEER. The CDR3 length is 13 residues. Trimming removed 5 bases at V and 4 bases at J, with 11 bases between.